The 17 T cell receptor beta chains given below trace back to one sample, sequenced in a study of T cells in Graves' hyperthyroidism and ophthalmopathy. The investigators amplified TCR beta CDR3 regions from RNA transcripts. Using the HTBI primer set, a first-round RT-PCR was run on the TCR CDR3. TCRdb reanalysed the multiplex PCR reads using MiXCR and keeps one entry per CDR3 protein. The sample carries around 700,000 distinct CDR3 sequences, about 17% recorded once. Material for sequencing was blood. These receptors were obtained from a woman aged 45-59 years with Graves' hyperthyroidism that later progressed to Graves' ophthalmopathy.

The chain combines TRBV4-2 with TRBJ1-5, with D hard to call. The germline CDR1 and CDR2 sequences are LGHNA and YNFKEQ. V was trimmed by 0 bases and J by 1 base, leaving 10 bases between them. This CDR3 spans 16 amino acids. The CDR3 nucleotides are TGTGCCAGCAGCCAAGAAATGGTCGGGAGCAATCAGCCCCAGCATTTT. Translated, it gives CASSQEMVGSNQPQHF.

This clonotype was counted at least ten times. CDR3 sequence reads: CASSYSSRAGTYNEQFF. The CDR3 bases are TGTGCCAGCAGTTACTCGAGTAGAGCGGGGACGTACAATGAGCAGTTCTTC. The chain carries TRBV6-5 and TRBJ2-1, with 7 bases identical to TRBD2. The junction had 9 bases not matched to a gene; V was cut back by 0 bases and J by 4 bases. CDR3 size: 17 residues. Germline V gene sequence: CDR1 MNHEY, CDR2 SVGAGI.

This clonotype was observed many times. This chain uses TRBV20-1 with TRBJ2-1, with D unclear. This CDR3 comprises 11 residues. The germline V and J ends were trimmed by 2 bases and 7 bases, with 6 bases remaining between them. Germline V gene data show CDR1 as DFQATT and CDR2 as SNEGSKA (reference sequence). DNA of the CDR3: TGCAGTGCTAGACCTTATAATGAGCAGTTCTTC. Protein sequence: CSARPYNEQFF.

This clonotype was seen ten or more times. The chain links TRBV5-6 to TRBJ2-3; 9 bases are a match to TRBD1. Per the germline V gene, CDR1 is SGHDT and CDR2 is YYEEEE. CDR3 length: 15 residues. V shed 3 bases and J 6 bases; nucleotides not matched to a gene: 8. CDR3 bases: TGTGCCAGCAGCTGGGAGGGACAGGGTGGCGATACGCAGTATTTT. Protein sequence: CASSWEGQGGDTQYF.

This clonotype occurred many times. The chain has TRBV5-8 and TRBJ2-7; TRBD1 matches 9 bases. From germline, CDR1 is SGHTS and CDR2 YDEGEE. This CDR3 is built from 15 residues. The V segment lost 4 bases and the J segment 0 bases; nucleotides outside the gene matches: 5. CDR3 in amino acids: CASSRRQGDSYEQYF. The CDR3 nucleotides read TGTGCCAGCAGCCGCAGACAGGGGGACTCCTACGAGCAGTACTTC.

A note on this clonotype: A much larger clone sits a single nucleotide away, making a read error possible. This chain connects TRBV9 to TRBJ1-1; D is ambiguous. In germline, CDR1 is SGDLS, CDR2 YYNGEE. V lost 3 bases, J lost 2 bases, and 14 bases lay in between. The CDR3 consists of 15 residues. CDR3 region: CASSARPATNTEAFF. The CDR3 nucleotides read TGTGCCAGCAGCGCCCGGCCCGCGACAAACACTGAAGCTTTCTTT.

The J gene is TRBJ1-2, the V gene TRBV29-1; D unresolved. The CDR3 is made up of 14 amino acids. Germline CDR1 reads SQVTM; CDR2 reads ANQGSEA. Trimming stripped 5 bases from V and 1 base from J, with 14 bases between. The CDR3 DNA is TGCAGCGTTTACGTCGACACCATTAACTATGGCTACACCTTC. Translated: CSVYVDTINYGYTF.

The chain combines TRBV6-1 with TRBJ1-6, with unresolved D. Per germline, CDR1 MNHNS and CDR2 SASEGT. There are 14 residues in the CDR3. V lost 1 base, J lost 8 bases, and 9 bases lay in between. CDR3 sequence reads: CASSEEEGYSPLHF. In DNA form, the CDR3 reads TGTGCCAGCAGTGAAGAGGAGGGTTATTCACCCCTCCACTTT.

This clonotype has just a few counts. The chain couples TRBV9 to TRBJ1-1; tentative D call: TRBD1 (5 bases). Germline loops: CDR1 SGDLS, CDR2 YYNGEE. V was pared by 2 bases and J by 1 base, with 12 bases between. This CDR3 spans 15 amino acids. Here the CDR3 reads CASSVSPGTNTEAFF. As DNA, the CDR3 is TGTGCCAGCAGCGTCTCCCCAGGGACGAACACTGAAGCTTTCTTT.

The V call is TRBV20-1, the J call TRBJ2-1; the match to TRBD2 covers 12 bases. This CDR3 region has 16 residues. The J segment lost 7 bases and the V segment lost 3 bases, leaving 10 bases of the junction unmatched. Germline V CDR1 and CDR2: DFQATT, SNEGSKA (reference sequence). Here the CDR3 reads CSARSTSGGLGNEQFF. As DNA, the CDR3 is TGCAGTGCTAGGTCGACTAGCGGGGGATTGGGGAATGAGCAGTTCTTC.

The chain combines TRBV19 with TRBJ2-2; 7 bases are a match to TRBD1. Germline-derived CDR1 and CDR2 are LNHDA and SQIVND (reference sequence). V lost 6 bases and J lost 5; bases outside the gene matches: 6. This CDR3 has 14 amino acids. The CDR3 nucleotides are TGTGCCAGTAGGCAAGACAGGGCAACCGGGGAGCTGTTTTTT. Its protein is CASRQDRATGELFF. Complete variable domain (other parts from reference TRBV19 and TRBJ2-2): DGGITQSPKYLFRKEGQNVTLSCEQNLNHDAMYWYRQDPGQGLRLIYYSQIVNDFQKGDIAEGYSVSREKKESFPLTVTSAQKNPTAFYLCASRQDRATGELFFGEGSRLTVL.

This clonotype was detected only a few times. In nucleotides, the CDR3 is TGTGCCAGCAGCGTCCGGACCTATAATGTGGGTGAAAAACTGTTTTTT. Translated, it gives CASSVRTYNVGEKLFF. The chain has TRBV7-8 and TRBJ1-4; D is unclear. CDR1 is SGHVS and CDR2 is FQNEAQ in the germline V gene. The germline V and J ends were trimmed by 5 bases and 7 bases, with 20 bases remaining between them. This CDR3 spans 16 amino acids.

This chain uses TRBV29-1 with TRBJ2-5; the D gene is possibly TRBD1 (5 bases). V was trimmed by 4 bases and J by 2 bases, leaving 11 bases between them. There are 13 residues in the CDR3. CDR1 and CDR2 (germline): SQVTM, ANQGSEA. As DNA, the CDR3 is TGCAGCGTTGCCCGACAGATACAAGAGACCCAGTACTTC. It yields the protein CSVARQIQETQYF.

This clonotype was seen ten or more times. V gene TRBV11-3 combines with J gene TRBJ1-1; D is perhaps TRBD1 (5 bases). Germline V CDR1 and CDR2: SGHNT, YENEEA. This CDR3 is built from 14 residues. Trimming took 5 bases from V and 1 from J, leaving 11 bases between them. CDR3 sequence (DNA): TGTGCCAGCAGCCTTAGGGGATGGAACACTGAAGCTTTCTTT. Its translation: CASSLRGWNTEAFF.

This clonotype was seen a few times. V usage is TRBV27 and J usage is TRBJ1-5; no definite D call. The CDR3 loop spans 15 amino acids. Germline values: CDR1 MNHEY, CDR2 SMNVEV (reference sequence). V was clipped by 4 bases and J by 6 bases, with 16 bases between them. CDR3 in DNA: TGTGCCAGCAGTTATGCGACCGGAGCGGGTCAGCCCCAGCATTTT. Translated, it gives CASSYATGAGQPQHF.

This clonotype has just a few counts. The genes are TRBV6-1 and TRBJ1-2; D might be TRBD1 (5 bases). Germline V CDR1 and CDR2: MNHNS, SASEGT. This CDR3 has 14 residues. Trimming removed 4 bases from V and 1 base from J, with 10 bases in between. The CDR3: CASSVPTDNYGYTF. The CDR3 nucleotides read TGTGCCAGCAGTGTCCCGACAGATAACTATGGCTACACCTTC.

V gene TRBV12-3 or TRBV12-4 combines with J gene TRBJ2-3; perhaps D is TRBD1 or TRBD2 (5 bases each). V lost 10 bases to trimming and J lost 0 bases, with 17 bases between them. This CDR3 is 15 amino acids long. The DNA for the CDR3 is TGTGCCACCACCGGGGCGGCCTCTAGCACAGATACGCAGTATTTT. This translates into CATTGAASSTDTQYF.